This note documents a single TCR beta chain sequence. No antigen is known for it. This record belongs to a study of cytomegalovirus exposure and HLA in healthy donors. Looking at the study overall: Among the approximately 400 genotyped donors, more than 70% were placed in the Caucasian-associated ancestry cluster.

The germline gives CDR1 MGHRA, CDR2 YSYEKL. V was shortened by 1 base and J by 8 bases, with 12 bases between the two germline ends. This CDR3 is 15 amino acids long. Notes on the study in general: In vitro checks showed that a few CMV-associated chains really do target CMV antigens.

PCR primers comprised 60 Vbeta and 13 Jbeta primers. Clones were sequenced by immunoSEQ multiplex PCR, and TCRdb holds only the in-frame ones, with some missing. This table has about 160,000 clones, 82% appearing once. The sequence derives from a girl aged 2 to 10 in good health and CMV-seropositive. Sequencing used PBMCs. The chain has TRBV4-1 and TRBJ2-6; D possibly corresponds to TRBD1 (6 bases). This chain's CDR3 is CASSQGDISSNVLTF. CDR3 nucleotide sequence: TGCGCCAGCAGCCAAGGGGACATTAGCTCCAACGTCCTGACTTTC.